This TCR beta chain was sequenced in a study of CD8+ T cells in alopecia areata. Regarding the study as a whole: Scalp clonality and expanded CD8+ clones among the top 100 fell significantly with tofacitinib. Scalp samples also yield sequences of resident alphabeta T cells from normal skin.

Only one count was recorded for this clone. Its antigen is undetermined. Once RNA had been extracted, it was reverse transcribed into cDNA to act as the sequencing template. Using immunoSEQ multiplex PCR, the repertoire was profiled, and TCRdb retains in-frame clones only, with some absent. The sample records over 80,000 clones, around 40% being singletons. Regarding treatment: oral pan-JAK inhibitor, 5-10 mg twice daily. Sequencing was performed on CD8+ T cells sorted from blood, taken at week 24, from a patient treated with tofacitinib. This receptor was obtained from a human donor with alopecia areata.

The CDR3 DNA sequence: TGTGCCAGCAGTTACTCAAACAGGGGCCCCCAGCATTTT. Residues: CASSYSNRGPQHF. The rearrangement links TRBV6-5 to TRBJ1-5, with 7 nucleotides matching TRBD1. The CDR3 length is 13 residues. V lost 0 bases to trimming and J lost 10 bases; unmatched junction nucleotides: 3. In germline, CDR1 is MNHEY, CDR2 SVGAGI.